This T cell receptor (beta chain) appears in the sequencing data of a study of OX40 agonist ivuxolimab in advanced cancers. Using immunoSEQ multiplex PCR, the repertoire was profiled, and TCRdb retains in-frame clones only, with some absent. The table lists tens of thousands of clones, approximately 86% of them singletons. For this clone: The antigen remains undetermined.

Whole-study findings and limits: Within 6 weeks, CD4+ and CD8+ blood T cells expanded clonally at 0.1 to 3.0 mg/kg. Expanded clones tended on average to be more numerous among CD8+ T cells than CD4+.

From germline, CDR1 is SGHRS and CDR2 YFSETQ. The CDR3 consists of 12 residues. Trimming left V 5 bases short and J 7 bases short, with 10 bases between. Patients were excluded for autoimmune disease history or systemic immunosuppression. This sequence originates from an adult with an advanced solid tumor such as melanoma, head and neck, liver or kidney cancer. The specimen was CD4+ or CD8+ T cells sorted from blood, collected in a trial of the OX40 agonist ivuxolimab. The chain recombines TRBV5-1 with TRBJ2-1, with D possibly matching TRBD1 (6 bases). This CDR3 reads CASRTQGNEQFF. CDR3 in DNA: TGCGCCAGCAGGACCCAGGGGAATGAGCAGTTCTTC.